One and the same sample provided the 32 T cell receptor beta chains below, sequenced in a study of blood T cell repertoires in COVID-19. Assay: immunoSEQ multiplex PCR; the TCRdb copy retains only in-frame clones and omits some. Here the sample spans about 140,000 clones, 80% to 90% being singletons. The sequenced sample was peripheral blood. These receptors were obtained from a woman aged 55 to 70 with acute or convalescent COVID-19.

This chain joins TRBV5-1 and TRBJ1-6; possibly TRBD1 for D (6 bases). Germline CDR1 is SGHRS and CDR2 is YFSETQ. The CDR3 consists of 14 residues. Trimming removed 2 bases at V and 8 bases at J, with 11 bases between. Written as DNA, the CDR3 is TGCGCCAGCAGCTTACAGGGAATTGATTCACCCCTCCACTTT. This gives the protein CASSLQGIDSPLHF.

The CDR3 sequence: CASSIGGPPYYNEQFF. The DNA of the CDR3 is TGTGCCAGTAGTATCGGGGGGCCCCCCTATTACAATGAGCAGTTCTTC. The chain links TRBV19 to TRBJ2-1; TRBD2 might be the D (7 bases). This CDR3 contains 16 residues. Germline CDR1 LNHDA, CDR2 SQIVND (reference sequence). Trimming removed 3 bases at V and 4 bases at J, with 16 bases between.

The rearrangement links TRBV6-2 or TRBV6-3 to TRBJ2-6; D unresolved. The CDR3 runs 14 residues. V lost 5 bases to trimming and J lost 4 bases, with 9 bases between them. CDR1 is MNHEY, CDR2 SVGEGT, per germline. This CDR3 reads CASSLPPGANVLTF. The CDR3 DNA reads TGTGCCAGCAGTCTCCCCCCCGGGGCCAACGTCCTGACTTTC.

The CDR3 loop is CASSARLAGGAIRETQYF. The CDR3 nucleotides are TGTGCCAGTAGTGCCCGACTAGCGGGGGGGGCAATTCGAGAGACCCAGTACTTC. This chain joins TRBV19 and TRBJ2-5, with TRBD2 matching 14 bases. The V gene end was trimmed by 5 bases and the J gene end by 4 bases; junction bases not matched to a gene: 12. This CDR3 is built from 18 residues. From germline, CDR1 is LNHDA and CDR2 SQIVND (reference sequence).

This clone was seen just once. The chain's CDR3 is CASSLSPDTEAFF. CDR3 nucleotides: TGTGCCAGCAGCCTAAGTCCGGACACTGAAGCTTTCTTT. This chain uses TRBV7-8 with TRBJ1-1; D not certain. The CDR3 totals 13 residues. The V end was cut by 5 bases, the J end by 3 bases, with 10 bases between. Germline values: CDR1 SGHVS, CDR2 FQNEAQ.

The CDR3 coding sequence is TGTGCCAGCAGCCGACTCGTGGGGGGGGTTGCAACTAATGAAAAACTGTTTTTT. This translates into CASSRLVGGVATNEKLFF. The V gene is TRBV5-8, the J gene TRBJ1-4, with D possibly matching TRBD1 (5 bases). The CDR3 length is 18 residues. Trimming took off 4 bases at V and 0 bases at J, with 19 bases between the two ends. Germline loops: CDR1 SGHTS, CDR2 YDEGEE.

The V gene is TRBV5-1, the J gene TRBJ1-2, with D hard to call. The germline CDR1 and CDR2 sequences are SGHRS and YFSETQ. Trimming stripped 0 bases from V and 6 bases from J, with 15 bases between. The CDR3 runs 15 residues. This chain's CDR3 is CASSLDGGLRDGYTF. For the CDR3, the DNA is TGCGCCAGCAGCTTGGATGGCGGACTGCGGGATGGCTACACCTTC.

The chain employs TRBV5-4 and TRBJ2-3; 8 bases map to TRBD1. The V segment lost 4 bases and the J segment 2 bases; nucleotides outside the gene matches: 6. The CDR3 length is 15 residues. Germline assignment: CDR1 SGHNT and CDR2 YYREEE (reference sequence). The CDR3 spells CASSLDRGFTDTQYF. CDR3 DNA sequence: TGTGCCAGCAGCCTCGACAGGGGTTTCACAGATACGCAGTATTTT.

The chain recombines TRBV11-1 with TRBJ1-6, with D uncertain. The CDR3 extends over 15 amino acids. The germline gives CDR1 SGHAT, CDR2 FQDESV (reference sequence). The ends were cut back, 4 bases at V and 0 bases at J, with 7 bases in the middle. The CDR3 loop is CASSSGSSYNSPLHF. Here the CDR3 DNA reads TGTGCCAGCAGCTCTGGGAGCTCCTATAATTCACCCCTCCACTTT. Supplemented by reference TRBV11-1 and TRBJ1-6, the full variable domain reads EAEVAQSPRYKITEKSQAVAFWCDPISGHATLYWYRQILGQGPELLVQFQDESVVDDSQLPKDRFSAERLKGVDSTLKIQPAELGDSAMYLCASSSGSSYNSPLHFGNGTRLTVT.

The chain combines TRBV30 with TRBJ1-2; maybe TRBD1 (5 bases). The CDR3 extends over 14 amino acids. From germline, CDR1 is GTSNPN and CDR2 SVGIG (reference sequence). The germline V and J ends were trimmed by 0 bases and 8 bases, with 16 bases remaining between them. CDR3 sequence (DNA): TGTGCCTGGAGTGTAAGAAGGCAGGGAAGGGGCTACACCTTC. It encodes CAWSVRRQGRGYTF.

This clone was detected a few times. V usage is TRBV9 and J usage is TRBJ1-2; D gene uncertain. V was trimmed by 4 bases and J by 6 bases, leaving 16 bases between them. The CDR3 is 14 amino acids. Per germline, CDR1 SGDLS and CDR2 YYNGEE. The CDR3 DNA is TGTGCCAGCAGCCCACGTATTACGGGAGATGGCTACACCTTC. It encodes CASSPRITGDGYTF.

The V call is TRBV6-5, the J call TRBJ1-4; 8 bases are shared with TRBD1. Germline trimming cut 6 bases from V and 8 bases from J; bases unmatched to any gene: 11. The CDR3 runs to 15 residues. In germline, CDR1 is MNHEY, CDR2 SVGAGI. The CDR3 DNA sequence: TGTGCCAGCAGCCCAAACGGACAGGGCGGGGAAAAACTGTTTTTT. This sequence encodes CASSPNGQGGEKLFF.

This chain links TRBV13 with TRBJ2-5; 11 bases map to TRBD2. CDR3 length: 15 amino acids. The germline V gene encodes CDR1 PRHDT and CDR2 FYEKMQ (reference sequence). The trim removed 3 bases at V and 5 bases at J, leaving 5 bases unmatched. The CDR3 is CASSFPSGGKETQYF. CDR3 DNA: TGTGCCAGCAGCTTCCCTAGCGGGGGGAAGGAGACCCAGTACTTC.

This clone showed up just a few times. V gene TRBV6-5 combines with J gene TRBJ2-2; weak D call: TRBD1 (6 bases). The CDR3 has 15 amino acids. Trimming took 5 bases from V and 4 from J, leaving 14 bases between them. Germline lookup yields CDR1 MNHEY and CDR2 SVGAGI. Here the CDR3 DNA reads TGTGCCAGCAGTAGGGGGATTTCGGTCACCGGGGAGCTGTTTTTT. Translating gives CASSRGISVTGELFF.

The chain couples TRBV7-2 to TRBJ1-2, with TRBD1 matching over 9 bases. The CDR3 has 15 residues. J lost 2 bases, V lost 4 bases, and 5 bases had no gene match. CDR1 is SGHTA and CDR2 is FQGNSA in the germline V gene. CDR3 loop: CASSSHGQGNYGYTF. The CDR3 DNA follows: TGTGCCAGCAGCTCCCACGGACAGGGGAACTATGGCTACACCTTC.

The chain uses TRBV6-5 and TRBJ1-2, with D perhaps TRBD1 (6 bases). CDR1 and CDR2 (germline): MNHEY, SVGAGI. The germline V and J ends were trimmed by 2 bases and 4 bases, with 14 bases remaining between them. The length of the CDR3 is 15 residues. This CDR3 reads CASSYVPQGGYGYTF. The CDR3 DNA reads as TGTGCCAGCAGTTACGTGCCACAGGGCGGCTATGGCTACACCTTC.

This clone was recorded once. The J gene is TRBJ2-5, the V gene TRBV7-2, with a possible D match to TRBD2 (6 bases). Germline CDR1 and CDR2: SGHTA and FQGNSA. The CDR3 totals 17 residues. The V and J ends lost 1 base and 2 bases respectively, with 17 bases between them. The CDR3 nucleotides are TGTGCCAGCAGCTTAGAATTGGTGGCTAGCGAGCAAGAGACCCAGTACTTC. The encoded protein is CASSLELVASEQETQYF.

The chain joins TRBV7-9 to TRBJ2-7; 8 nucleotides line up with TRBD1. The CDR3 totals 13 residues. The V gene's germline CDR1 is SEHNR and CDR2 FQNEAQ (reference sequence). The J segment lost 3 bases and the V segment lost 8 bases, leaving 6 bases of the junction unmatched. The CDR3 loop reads CASGPGGGYEQYF. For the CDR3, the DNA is TGTGCCAGCGGCCCAGGGGGCGGCTACGAGCAGTACTTC.

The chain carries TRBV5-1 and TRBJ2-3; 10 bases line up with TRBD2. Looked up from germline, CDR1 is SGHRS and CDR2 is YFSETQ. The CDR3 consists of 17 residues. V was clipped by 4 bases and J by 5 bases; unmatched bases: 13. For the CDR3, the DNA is TGCGCCAGCAGCCCGGAAGGTCGAGCGGGGGGGCAAGATACGCAGTATTTT. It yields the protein CASSPEGRAGGQDTQYF.

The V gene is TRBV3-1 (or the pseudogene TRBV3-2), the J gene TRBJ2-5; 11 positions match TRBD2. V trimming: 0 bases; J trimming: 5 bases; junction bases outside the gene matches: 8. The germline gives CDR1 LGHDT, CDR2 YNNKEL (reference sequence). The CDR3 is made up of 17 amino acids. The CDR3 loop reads CASSQDAWTSGSETQYF. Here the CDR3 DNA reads TGTGCCAGCAGCCAAGACGCCTGGACTAGCGGGTCGGAGACCCAGTACTTC.

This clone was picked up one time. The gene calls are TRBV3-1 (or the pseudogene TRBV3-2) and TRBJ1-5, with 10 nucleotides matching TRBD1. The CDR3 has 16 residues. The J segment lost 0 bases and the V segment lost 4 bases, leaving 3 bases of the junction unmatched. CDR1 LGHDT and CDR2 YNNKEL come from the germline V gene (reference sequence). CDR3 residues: CASSRGQGGSNQPQHF. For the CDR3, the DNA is TGTGCCAGCAGCCGAGGACAGGGGGGTAGCAATCAGCCCCAGCATTTT.

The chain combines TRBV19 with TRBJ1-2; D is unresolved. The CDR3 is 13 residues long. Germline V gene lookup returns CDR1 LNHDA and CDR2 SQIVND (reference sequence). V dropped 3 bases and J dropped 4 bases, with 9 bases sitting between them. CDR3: CASSMPGVYGYTF. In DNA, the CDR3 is TGTGCCAGTAGTATGCCCGGGGTCTATGGCTACACCTTC.

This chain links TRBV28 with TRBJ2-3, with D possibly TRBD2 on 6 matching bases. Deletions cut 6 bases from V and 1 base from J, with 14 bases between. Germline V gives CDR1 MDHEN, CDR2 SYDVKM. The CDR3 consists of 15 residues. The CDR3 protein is CASRFSGGGTDTQYF. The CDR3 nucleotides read TGTGCCAGCAGGTTTAGCGGCGGGGGCACAGATACGCAGTATTTT.

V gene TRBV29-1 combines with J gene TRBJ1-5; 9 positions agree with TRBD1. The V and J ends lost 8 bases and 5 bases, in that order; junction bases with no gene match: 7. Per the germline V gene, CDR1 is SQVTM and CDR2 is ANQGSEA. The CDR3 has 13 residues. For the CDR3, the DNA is TGCAGCACCCGGGACAGGGACGATCAGCCCCAGCATTTT. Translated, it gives CSTRDRDDQPQHF.

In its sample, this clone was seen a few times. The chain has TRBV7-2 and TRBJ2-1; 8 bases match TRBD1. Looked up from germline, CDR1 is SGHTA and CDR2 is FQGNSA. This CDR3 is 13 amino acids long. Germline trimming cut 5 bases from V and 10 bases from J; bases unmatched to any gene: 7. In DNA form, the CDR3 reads TGTGCCAGCAGCCCCGGACAGGGCGGGGAGCAGTTCTTC. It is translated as CASSPGQGGEQFF. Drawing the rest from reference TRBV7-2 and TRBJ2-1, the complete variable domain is GAGVSQSPSNKVTEKGKDVELRCDPISGHTALYWYRQSLGQGLEFLIYFQGNSAPDKSGLPSDRFSAERTGGSVSTLTIQRTQQEDSAVYLCASSPGQGGEQFFGPGTRLTVL.

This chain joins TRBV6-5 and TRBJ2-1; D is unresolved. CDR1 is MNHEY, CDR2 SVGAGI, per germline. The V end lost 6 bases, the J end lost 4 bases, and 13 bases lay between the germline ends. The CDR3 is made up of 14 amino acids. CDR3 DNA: TGTGCCAGCAGACTATTCCGTGATTACAATGAGCAGTTCTTC. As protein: CASRLFRDYNEQFF.

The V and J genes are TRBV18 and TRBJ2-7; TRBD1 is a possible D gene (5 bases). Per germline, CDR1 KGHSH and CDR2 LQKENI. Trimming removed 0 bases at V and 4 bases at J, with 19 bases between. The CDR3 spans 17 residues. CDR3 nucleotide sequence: TGTGCCAGCTCACCACCCTTCCCAGGGCTAAAGGGGTACGAGCAGTACTTC. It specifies CASSPPFPGLKGYEQYF.

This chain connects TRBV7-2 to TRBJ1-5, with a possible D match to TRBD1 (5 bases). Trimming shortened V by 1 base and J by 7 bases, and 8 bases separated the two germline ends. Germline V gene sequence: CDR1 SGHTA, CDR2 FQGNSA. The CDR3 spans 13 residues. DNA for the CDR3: TGTGCCAGCAGCTTAGTGTGGGGCCAGCCCCAGCATTTT. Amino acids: CASSLVWGQPQHF.

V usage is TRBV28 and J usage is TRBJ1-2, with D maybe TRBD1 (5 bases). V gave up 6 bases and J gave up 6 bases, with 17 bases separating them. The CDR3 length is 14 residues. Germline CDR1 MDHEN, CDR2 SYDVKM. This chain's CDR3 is CASSLSRVVHGYTF. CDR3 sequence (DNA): TGTGCCAGCAGCCTTTCCAGGGTAGTCCATGGCTACACCTTC.

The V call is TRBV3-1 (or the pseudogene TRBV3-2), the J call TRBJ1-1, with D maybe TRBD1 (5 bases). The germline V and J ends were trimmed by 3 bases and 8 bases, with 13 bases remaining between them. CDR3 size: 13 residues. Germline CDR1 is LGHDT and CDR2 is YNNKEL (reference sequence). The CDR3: CASSHEGGAEAFF. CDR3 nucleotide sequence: TGTGCCAGCAGCCATGAGGGAGGGGCGGAAGCTTTCTTT.

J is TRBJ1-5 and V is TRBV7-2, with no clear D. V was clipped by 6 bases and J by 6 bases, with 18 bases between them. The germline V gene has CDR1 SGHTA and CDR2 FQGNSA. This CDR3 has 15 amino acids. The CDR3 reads CASSLAYETGQPQHF. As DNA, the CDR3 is TGTGCCAGCAGTCTAGCCTACGAGACGGGTCAGCCCCAGCATTTT.

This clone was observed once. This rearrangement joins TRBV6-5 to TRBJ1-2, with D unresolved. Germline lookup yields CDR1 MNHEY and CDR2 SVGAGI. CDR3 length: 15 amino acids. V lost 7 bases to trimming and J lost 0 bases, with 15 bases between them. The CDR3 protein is CASMVTWATNYGYTF. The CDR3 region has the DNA TGTGCCAGCATGGTAACCTGGGCAACTAACTATGGCTACACCTTC.